This is a list of T cell receptor beta chains from one sample in a study of T cells in Graves' hyperthyroidism and ophthalmopathy. Using its own MiXCR run on the multiplex PCR reads, TCRdb lists one record per CDR3 protein. The table lists about 520,000 distinct CDR3 sequences, around 20% of them singletons. Source material: blood. These receptors were taken from a man aged 18 to 29 with Graves' hyperthyroidism. Both conserved end residues are part of each CDR3. Fields, in order: D gene, V gene, J gene, clone size, CDR3 DNA, CDR3 protein. D genes are given only for firm matches. Rows give clone size only sometimes, using once, few, many, or a class for an expanded clone.

TRBD2	TRBV19	TRBJ2-4	many	TGTGCCAGTAGCCCCCGCGGGAGTTTGGAGGACATTCAGTACTTC	CASSPRGSLEDIQYF
NA	TRBV30	TRBJ1-2	NA	TGTGCCTGGGACAGATACCATGATGGCTACACCTTC	CAWDRYHDGYTF
TRBD1	TRBV28	TRBJ2-5	NA	TGTGCCAGCAGATCTACAGGGGAAGAGACCCAGTACTTC	CASRSTGEETQYF
TRBD1	TRBV20-1	TRBJ2-7	NA	TGCAGTGCTAAAAAGACAGGGATGACGCGCGAGCAGTACTTC	CSAKKTGMTREQYF
NA	TRBV5-5	TRBJ2-2	NA	TGTGCCAGCAGCTTGGCCGGGACGCCGAACACCGGGGAGCTGTTTTTT	CASSLAGTPNTGELFF
NA	TRBV11-2	TRBJ1-5	NA	TGTGCCAGCAGCCCGAGGCAGAGGGCAACGGCTCAGCCCCAGCATTTT	CASSPRQRATAQPQHF
NA	TRBV12-3/TRBV12-4	TRBJ1-5	many	TGTGCCAGCAGGGACGGGGATTATCAGCCCCAGCATTTT	CASRDGDYQPQHF
NA	TRBV11-2	TRBJ2-2	NA	TGTGCCAGCAGCTTTGTAACGGTTACTAACACCGGGGAGCTGTTTTTT	CASSFVTVTNTGELFF
TRBD1	TRBV6-5	TRBJ1-2	many	TGTGCCAGCCGACAGGGGGCGCGTGGCTACACCTTC	CASRQGARGYTF
NA	TRBV12-3/TRBV12-4	TRBJ2-4	NA	TGTGCCAGCAGCCCCGGGGGAGACATTAAGTACTTC	CASSPGGDIKYF
NA	TRBV29-1	TRBJ1-1	NA	TGCAGCGTTGAAAGGGGAGGTAACACTGAAGCTTTCTTT	CSVERGGNTEAFF
NA	TRBV29-1	TRBJ2-5	many	TGCAGCGTTGCAAGGACAGTCCAAGAGACCCAGTACTTC	CSVARTVQETQYF
NA	TRBV4-1	TRBJ1-2	few	TGCGCCAGCAGCCAATATACACAGGGCTATGGCTACACCTTC	CASSQYTQGYGYTF
NA	TRBV11-2	TRBJ1-1	many	TGTGCCAGCAGCCCAGATCAGGAAGCTTTCTTT	CASSPDQEAFF
TRBD1	TRBV12-3/TRBV12-4	TRBJ1-1	many	TGTGCCAGCAGCCAAAGGTCAGGGGGGAACACTGAAGCTTTCTTT	CASSQRSGGNTEAFF
TRBD2	TRBV29-1	TRBJ2-7	NA	TGCAGCGTTGACCCGGGACTAGCTACAACCTACGAGCAGTACTTC	CSVDPGLATTYEQYF
NA	TRBV2	TRBJ1-5	many	TGTGCCAGCAGTGAAGCGCTTGCAAACTGGGAGCCCCAGCATTTT	CASSEALANWEPQHF
NA	TRBV12-3/TRBV12-4	TRBJ2-5	NA	TGTGCCAGCAGGCCCCTTATGGGGGCAGGGGAGACCCAGTACTTC	CASRPLMGAGETQYF
NA	TRBV12-3/TRBV12-4	TRBJ1-2	many	TGTGCCAGCAGTTTTCGGGCCGATGGCTACACCTTC	CASSFRADGYTF
NA	TRBV28	TRBJ1-1	many	TGTGCCAGCAGTTCCGAGACAGCCATGAACACTGAAGCTTTCTTT	CASSSETAMNTEAFF
NA	TRBV10-1	TRBJ2-7	many	TGCGCCAGCAGTTCAGACTGGGGCTACGAGCAGTACTTC	CASSSDWGYEQYF
NA	TRBV6-1	TRBJ2-4	many	TGTGCCAGCAGTGAAGGGCCCCAAAACATTAAGTACTTC	CASSEGPQNIKYF
NA	TRBV6-5	TRBJ1-1	many	TGTGCCAGCAGTTACTCAGGACAGCCTGAAGCTTTCTTT	CASSYSGQPEAFF
NA	TRBV15	TRBJ1-5	many	TGTGCCACCGCCCTCACTACAGGGCACAATCAGCCCCAGCATTTT	CATALTTGHNQPQHF
TRBD1	TRBV11-2	TRBJ1-1	NA	TGTGCCAGCAGCTTAGAGGACAGGGATGGACGAACTGAAGCTTTCTTT	CASSLEDRDGRTEAFF
NA	TRBV6-5	TRBJ2-7	many	TGTGCCAGCAGTCCCACTAAATACGAGCAGTACTTC	CASSPTKYEQYF
NA	TRBV7-9	TRBJ1-3	many	TGTGCCAGCAGCTTCCTTGCTAACACCATATATTTT	CASSFLANTIYF
NA	TRBV19	TRBJ2-2	NA	TGTGCCAGTAATGCCCGCGGAGGCACCGGGGAGCTGTTTTTT	CASNARGGTGELFF
NA	TRBV18	TRBJ2-5	many	TGTGCCAGCTCACGAGACCCGGGACTTCGATTAACGGAGACCCAGTACTTC	CASSRDPGLRLTETQYF
NA	TRBV6-1	TRBJ2-7	many	TGTGCCAGCAGCGATCCCCAGGGGACGTACTTC	CASSDPQGTYF
NA	TRBV18	TRBJ1-1	many	TGTGCCAGCTCATGGGGGCAGGGGACACTTGCCGAAGCTTTCTTT	CASSWGQGTLAEAFF
NA	TRBV4-3	TRBJ2-7	few	TGCGCCAGCAGCCAAGATTCCCCCAACCTGGGGGAGCAGTACTTC	CASSQDSPNLGEQYF
NA	TRBV15	TRBJ1-1	NA	TGTGCCACCAGCTCCCCTTTGGGGCAGGGGAGCACTGAAGCTTTCTTT	CATSSPLGQGSTEAFF
TRBD1	TRBV11-1	TRBJ2-2	NA	TGTGCCAGCAGCTTATATTGGACAGGCCGGACCGGGGAGCTGTTTTTT	CASSLYWTGRTGELFF
NA	TRBV4-1	TRBJ1-1	NA	TGCGCCAGCAGCCTGTGGGAGGACAGTGAAGCTTTCTTT	CASSLWEDSEAFF
NA	TRBV12-3/TRBV12-4	TRBJ2-7	many	TGTGCCAGCAGCCATCATGCGGGGGAGCAGTACTTC	CASSHHAGEQYF
NA	TRBV18	TRBJ1-5	NA	TGTGCCAGCTCACGCGACAGTCTTAGCAATCAGCCCCAGCATTTT	CASSRDSLSNQPQHF
NA	TRBV6-2/TRBV6-3	TRBJ2-4	many	TGTGCCAGCGAGGAGGCTGGGGAAAACATTCAGTACTTC	CASEEAGENIQYF
NA	TRBV2	TRBJ1-1	many	TGTGCCAGCAGCGACTACCGGGTGAACACTGAAGCTTTCTTT	CASSDYRVNTEAFF
NA	TRBV30	TRBJ1-1	many	TGTGCCTGGATTCCGGGGATGGATGAAGCTTTCTTT	CAWIPGMDEAFF
NA	TRBV3-1	TRBJ1-1	NA	TGTGCCAGCACGAGAGGGGAGGGCACTGAAGCTTTCTTT	CASTRGEGTEAFF
TRBD2	TRBV5-1	TRBJ2-2	NA	TGCGCCAGCAGCCCGACTAGCGGGGGGCGGGACACCGGGGAGCTGTTTTTT	CASSPTSGGRDTGELFF
TRBD2	TRBV12-3/TRBV12-4	TRBJ2-2	few	TGTGCCAGCAGCCCGACTAGCGGGCCTTACACCGGGGAGCTGTTTTTT	CASSPTSGPYTGELFF